The clone carrying this T cell receptor beta chain was seen ten or more times. Its target is unknown. The protocol attached unique molecular identifiers to individual cDNA molecules. TCRdb fed the 5' RACE reads into MiXCR, producing one record per CDR3 protein. The sample shows approximately 34,000 distinct CDR3 sequences, more than 4.5% of them seen only once. The data stem from a study of early T cells in non-severe SARS-CoV-2 infection. Study-level points and caveats: The study's VDJdb matching favored anti-spike CD8 responses and missed private and CD4 specificities.

The CDR3 loop spans 15 amino acids. Germline V lookup: CDR1 SGHTA, CDR2 FQGNSA. The germline V and J ends were trimmed by 4 bases and 4 bases, with 15 bases remaining between them. The rearrangement uses TRBV7-2 and TRBJ2-3, with a tentative D call TRBD2 (6 bases). The TCR originated in an adult who was a healthcare worker with PCR-confirmed SARS-CoV-2 infection or an uninfected control (not recorded which). The specimen comprised whole blood, sampled at baseline. The CDR3, as DNA: TGTGCCAGCAGCTCATGGACCGGGACTCCAGATACGCAGTATTTT. This codes for CASSSWTGTPDTQYF. Filled out from reference TRBV7-2 and TRBJ2-3, the complete variable domain reads GAGVSQSPSNKVTEKGKDVELRCDPISGHTALYWYRQSLGQGLEFLIYFQGNSAPDKSGLPSDRFSAERTGGSVSTLTIQRTQQEDSAVYLCASSSWTGTPDTQYFGPGTRLTVL.